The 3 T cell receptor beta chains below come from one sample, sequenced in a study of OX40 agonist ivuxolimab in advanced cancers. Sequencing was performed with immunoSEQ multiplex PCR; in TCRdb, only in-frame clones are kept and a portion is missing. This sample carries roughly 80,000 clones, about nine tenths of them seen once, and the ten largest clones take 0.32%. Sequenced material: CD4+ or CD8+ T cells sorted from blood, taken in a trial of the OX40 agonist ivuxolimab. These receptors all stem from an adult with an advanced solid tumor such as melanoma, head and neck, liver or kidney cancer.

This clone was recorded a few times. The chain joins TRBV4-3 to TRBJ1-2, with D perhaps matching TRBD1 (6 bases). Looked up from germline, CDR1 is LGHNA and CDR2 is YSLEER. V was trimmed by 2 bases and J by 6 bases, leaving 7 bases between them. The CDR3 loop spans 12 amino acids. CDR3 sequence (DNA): TGCGCCAGCAGCCAATCAGGGGATGGCTACACCTTC. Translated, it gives CASSQSGDGYTF.

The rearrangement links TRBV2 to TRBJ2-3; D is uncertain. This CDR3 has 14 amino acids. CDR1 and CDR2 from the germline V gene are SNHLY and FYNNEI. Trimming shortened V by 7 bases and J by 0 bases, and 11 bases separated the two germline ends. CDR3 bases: TGTGCCAGCAAACTGTCCCTGAGCACAGATACGCAGTATTTT. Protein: CASKLSLSTDTQYF.

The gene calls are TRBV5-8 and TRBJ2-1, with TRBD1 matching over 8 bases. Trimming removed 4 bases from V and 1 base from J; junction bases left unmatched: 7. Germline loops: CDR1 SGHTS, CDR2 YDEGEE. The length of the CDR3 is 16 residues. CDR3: CASSRGTGRSYNEQFF. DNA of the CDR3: TGTGCCAGCAGCCGAGGGACAGGCCGATCCTACAATGAGCAGTTCTTC.